These T cell receptor beta chains were read from a single sample in a study of blood T cell repertoires in COVID-19. Assay used: immunoSEQ multiplex PCR; TCRdb lists only in-frame clones, some missing. The sample contains 200,000 to 300,000 clones, 88% of which appear only once. The specimen was peripheral blood. The receptors shown here come from a man in his sixties who had recovered from COVID-19. Both conserved end residues are part of each CDR3. A D gene is named only where the DNA matches it firmly. Some rows mark clone size as missing; the rest say once, few, many or name a class of expanded clone.

clone size	J gene	D gene	CDR3 length	V gene	CDR3 DNA	CDR3 protein
NA	TRBJ2-7	NA	14	TRBV5-1	TGCGCCAGCAGCTTGGTCGGACAGTCCTACGAGCAGTACTTC	CASSLVGQSYEQYF
once	TRBJ2-7	NA	13	TRBV10-3	TGTGCCATCAGTGAACGGGGGTCTGGCGAGCAGTACTTC	CAISERGSGEQYF
NA	TRBJ1-1	TRBD1	15	TRBV19	TGTGCCAGTAGCCCTCGACAGGGAAGGGGAACTGAAGCTTTCTTT	CASSPRQGRGTEAFF
NA	TRBJ2-3	TRBD1	16	TRBV19	TGTGCCAGTTTGAACCTTGACAGGGGTAGAACAGATACGCAGTATTTT	CASLNLDRGRTDTQYF
NA	TRBJ1-6	NA	15	TRBV7-5	TGTGCCAGAAGCTTAAATGCAGGGCAGAATTCACCCCTCCACTTT	CARSLNAGQNSPLHF
NA	TRBJ2-7	TRBD1	16	TRBV11-1	TGTGCCACATCGCATACAGGACAGGGGCTAGCCTACGAGCAGTACTTC	CATSHTGQGLAYEQYF
NA	TRBJ2-7	NA	14	TRBV19	TGTGCCAGTAGTTTGCGGCGGGGCTCCTACGAGCAGTACTTC	CASSLRRGSYEQYF
NA	TRBJ1-2	TRBD1	17	TRBV6-1	TGTGCCAGCAGTGAAGCTCCAGGGGGAGGATCTAACTATGGCTACACCTTC	CASSEAPGGGSNYGYTF
NA	TRBJ2-7	TRBD1	15	TRBV7-6	TGTGCCAGCAGCCGTGGGACAGGTAGTCGCTACGAGCAGTACTTC	CASSRGTGSRYEQYF
NA	TRBJ2-3	TRBD2	15	TRBV3-1/TRBV3-2	TGTGCCAGCAGCCATCTAGCGGGGGGGAGAGATACGCAGTATTTT	CASSHLAGGRDTQYF
NA	TRBJ1-5	TRBD1	14	TRBV4-2	TGTGCCAGCAGCCAACTGGACAGGGATCAGCCCCAGCATTTT	CASSQLDRDQPQHF
NA	TRBJ1-4	NA	16	TRBV6-4	TGTGCCAGCAGTGACGGCAGCTCAGGGACTAATGAAAAACTGTTTTTT	CASSDGSSGTNEKLFF
once	TRBJ2-1	NA	15	TRBV19	TGTGCCAGTAGTATTCGTACAGAGCTCTACAATGAGCAGTTCTTC	CASSIRTELYNEQFF
NA	TRBJ2-1	TRBD1	16	TRBV11-2	TGTGCCAGCAGCTTAGGGGTATCGCAGGGGGTTGGTGAGCAGTTCTTC	CASSLGVSQGVGEQFF
NA	TRBJ2-3	TRBD2	15	TRBV6-5	TGTGCCAGCAACCCCGGGAGGGTTCGCACAGATACGCAGTATTTT	CASNPGRVRTDTQYF
NA	TRBJ1-5	NA	13	TRBV24-1	TGTGCCACCGCCCGACAGGGCAATCAGCCCCAGCATTTT	CATARQGNQPQHF
NA	TRBJ1-2	NA	17	TRBV7-2	TGTGCCAGCAGCTTAAGCGGTCCGGGGGGCGCGAAGAGTGGCTACACCTTC	CASSLSGPGGAKSGYTF
NA	TRBJ1-4	NA	14	TRBV30	TGTGCCTTCGCCGGGATCACAACTAATGAAAAACTGTTTTTT	CAFAGITTNEKLFF
NA	TRBJ1-6	TRBD1	15	TRBV5-1	TGCGCCAGCAGCTCCGGGACAGGGGGATCTTCACCCCTCCACTTT	CASSSGTGGSSPLHF
NA	TRBJ2-2	TRBD1	19	TRBV5-4	TGTGCCAGCAGCTTGGTGGGTCGAGGTTTGGGGCAGGGGGCCGGGGAGCTGTTTTTT	CASSLVGRGLGQGAGELFF
NA	TRBJ1-1	TRBD1	17	TRBV19	TGTGCCAGTAGTATTGTGGGGACAGGGGCCTTGAACACTGAAGCTTTCTTT	CASSIVGTGALNTEAFF
NA	TRBJ2-7	TRBD1	13	TRBV10-3	TGTGCCACTAAGGGACAGGGACCAGAAGAGCAGTACTTC	CATKGQGPEEQYF
once	TRBJ2-3	NA	15	TRBV6-5	TGTGCCAGCAGTTTGATGGACGGGGGCACAGATACGCAGTATTTT	CASSLMDGGTDTQYF
NA	TRBJ2-2	NA	17	TRBV3-1/TRBV3-2	TGTGCCAGCAGCCAAGAAAAGGCGCGGGGGAACACCGGGGAGCTGTTTTTT	CASSQEKARGNTGELFF
NA	TRBJ2-1	NA	14	TRBV19	TGTGCCACCGCACAGGGTTTCTCCTACAATGAGCAGTTCTTC	CATAQGFSYNEQFF
NA	TRBJ2-5	TRBD2	13	TRBV11-3	TGTGCCAGCAGCGCACCGGGGGGAGAGACCCAGTACTTC	CASSAPGGETQYF
NA	TRBJ1-6	TRBD1	15	TRBV6-5	TGTGCCAGCCACGCGCAGGGGGCGATGTTTTCACCCCTCCACTTT	CASHAQGAMFSPLHF
NA	TRBJ2-7	NA	13	TRBV7-2	TGTGCCAGCAGCTTAGAAGCTAGTCGGGAGCAGTACTTC	CASSLEASREQYF
few	TRBJ1-1	NA	12	TRBV12-3/TRBV12-4	TGTGCCAGCAGGGACAAGAACACTGAAGCTTTCTTT	CASRDKNTEAFF
NA	TRBJ1-5	NA	13	TRBV6-5	TGTGCCAGCACCACGAGCAATATTGGGCCCCAGCATTTT	CASTTSNIGPQHF
NA	TRBJ2-2	NA	16	TRBV21-1	TGTGCCAGCAGCACCCGGACAGGGGGCTATACCGGGGAGCTGTTTTTT	CASSTRTGGYTGELFF
few	TRBJ1-2	NA	15	TRBV11-2	TGTGCCAGCAGCTTAGATCCAACCAGGGCCGAGGGCTACACCTTC	CASSLDPTRAEGYTF
NA	TRBJ1-1	TRBD1	16	TRBV7-2	TGTGCCAGCAGCCCAATACTGGGACAGGGGAGCACTGAAGCTTTCTTT	CASSPILGQGSTEAFF
NA	TRBJ2-4	NA	16	TRBV11-2	TGTGCCAGCAGCTTAGCAGCGGGTATAGCCAAAAACATTCAGTACTTC	CASSLAAGIAKNIQYF
NA	TRBJ1-1	NA	11	TRBV11-3	TGTGCCAGCACCTCGGGGTGTCGGGCTTTCTTT	CASTSGCRAFF
NA	TRBJ1-6	NA	12	TRBV15	TGTGCCACCAGCAGAGATGAGTCACCCCTCCACTTT	CATSRDESPLHF
NA	TRBJ1-1	NA	16	TRBV4-2	TGTGCCAGCAGCCAAGACGTAATGGGTCGGGACACTGAAGCTTTCTTT	CASSQDVMGRDTEAFF
once	TRBJ2-2	TRBD2	16	TRBV9	TGTGCCAGCAGCGTCCCGACTAGCGCTAACACCGGGGAGCTGTTTTTT	CASSVPTSANTGELFF
NA	TRBJ2-1	TRBD1	19	TRBV7-6	TGTGCCAGCAGCCCAGTGGGGACAGGGGGAATTATCTCCTACAATGAGCAGTTCTTC	CASSPVGTGGIISYNEQFF
NA	TRBJ2-4	NA	15	TRBV9	TGTGCCAGCAGCGTAGATCACAGGGTGAGGGACATTCAGTACTTC	CASSVDHRVRDIQYF
NA	TRBJ2-3	NA	14	TRBV9	TGTGCCAGCAGCGATGGTAGAATTGAAGATACGCAGTATTTT	CASSDGRIEDTQYF
NA	TRBJ1-5	NA	14	TRBV6-6	TGTGCCAGCAGTCCAGACAGCCTTAAACAGCCCCAGCATTTT	CASSPDSLKQPQHF
once	TRBJ2-7	NA	13	TRBV29-1	TGCAGCGTTGACGGCCAGGGGTCCTACGAGCAGTACTTC	CSVDGQGSYEQYF
once	TRBJ2-2	NA	19	TRBV7-3	TGTGCCAGCAGCTTAAAGGCCCGGACAGACTCGCCGAACACCGGGGAGCTGTTTTTT	CASSLKARTDSPNTGELFF
NA	TRBJ2-1	TRBD1	15	TRBV7-3	TGTGCCAGCAGCTTCGACAGGGCCTCCTACAATGAGCAGTTCTTC	CASSFDRASYNEQFF
NA	TRBJ2-1	NA	15	TRBV5-1	TGCGCCAGCAGCTTAATGCGAGGCTCCTACAATGAGCAGTTCTTC	CASSLMRGSYNEQFF
NA	TRBJ2-1	TRBD2	15	TRBV3-1/TRBV3-2	TGTGCCAGCAGCGCCGTCAGGCGGGGGGGCAATGAGCAGTTCTTC	CASSAVRRGGNEQFF
NA	TRBJ2-3	NA	16	TRBV7-6	TGTGCCAGCAGCTTAGTTGACGGGGGGCCCCCAGATACGCAGTATTTT	CASSLVDGGPPDTQYF
NA	TRBJ2-1	TRBD1	16	TRBV7-3	TGTGCCAGCAGCATGACCGGGACAGAGAGGGTCAATGAGCAGTTCTTC	CASSMTGTERVNEQFF
NA	TRBJ2-5	NA	15	TRBV7-2	TGTGCCAGTGTCCGGGATGGACTACCCAAAGAGACCCAGTACTTC	CASVRDGLPKETQYF
NA	TRBJ2-4	TRBD2	16	TRBV2	TGTGCCAGCGGTTTCAATTGGGGGGGACTTGGCAACATTCAGTACTTC	CASGFNWGGLGNIQYF
NA	TRBJ2-7	NA	19	TRBV28	TGTGCCAGCAGTTTATGGGGAAGATGGGGAACAGGGAGCTCCTACGAGCAGTACTTC	CASSLWGRWGTGSSYEQYF
few	TRBJ1-5	NA	13	TRBV10-3	TGTGCCATCAGTATGGCCCTGGATCAGCCCCAGCATTTT	CAISMALDQPQHF
NA	TRBJ2-3	NA	14	TRBV15	TGTGCCACCAGCAACAAACTAGGCACAGATACGCAGTATTTT	CATSNKLGTDTQYF
NA	TRBJ2-7	NA	14	TRBV29-1	TGCAGCGTTCTCAGGGGAGGGGTCCCCTACGAGCAGTACTTC	CSVLRGGVPYEQYF
NA	TRBJ2-3	NA	15	TRBV20-1	TGCAGTGCTAGTGGACTCTCCGGGGGAACAGATACGCAGTATTTT	CSASGLSGGTDTQYF
NA	TRBJ2-1	TRBD1	14	TRBV12-5	TGTGCTAGTGGTTTAAGTTCAGGGGGCGATGAGCAGTTCTTC	CASGLSSGGDEQFF
NA	TRBJ2-1	TRBD2	15	TRBV11-2	TGTGCCAGCAGGGGGACTAGCGGGAGTTACAATGAGCAGTTCTTC	CASRGTSGSYNEQFF
NA	TRBJ2-7	NA	15	TRBV21-1	TGTGCCAGCAGCAATCGGGAGACAGGGAGCTACGAGCAGTACTTC	CASSNRETGSYEQYF